These 29 T cell receptor beta chains were all obtained from the same sample, sequenced in a study of blood T cell repertoires in COVID-19 (TCRdb year 2020). Library preparation employed the immunoSEQ multiplex PCR assay. Imported from immuneACCESS, the table was reduced by TCRdb to in-frame sequences with V and J called. These copies leave out some clones; in studies compared against another copy, an unresolved V gene accounts for under half, and the cause of the remainder is not known. The sample records 300,000 or so clones, around 86% of which are singletons. Of the sample, 1% falls within the top ten clones. Material: peripheral blood. The receptors were sampled from a man aged 45-60 years with active or convalescent COVID-19.

The J gene is TRBJ1-2, the V gene TRBV29-1, with 9 nucleotides matching TRBD1. V dropped 3 bases and J dropped 8; count of bases not matched to a gene: 19. The CDR3 consists of 17 residues. Germline CDR1 and CDR2: SQVTM and ANQGSEA. Written as DNA, the CDR3 is TGCAGCGTTGACCGCCGGGACAGGGAAACCCCCATTGGGGGCTACACCTTC. Translated: CSVDRRDRETPIGGYTF. The full variable domain, in which reference TRBV29-1 and TRBJ1-2 provide the parts outside the CDR3, is SAVISQKPSRDICQRGTSLTIQCQVDSQVTMMFWYRQQPGQSLTLIATANQGSEATYESGFVIDKFPISRPNLTFSTLTVSNMSPEDSSIYLCSVDRRDRETPIGGYTFGSGTRLTVV.

The chain combines TRBV9 with TRBJ1-2; TRBD1 agrees at 9 bases. V shed 1 base, J shed 7 bases, and the junction held 8 bases outside the gene matches. Germline V gives CDR1 SGDLS, CDR2 YYNGEE. This CDR3 region has 15 residues. The CDR3 bases are TGTGCCAGCAGCGTATTCGGGACAGGGATTTTTGGCTACACCTTC. Its protein is CASSVFGTGIFGYTF.

This chain joins TRBV6-2 or TRBV6-3 and TRBJ1-5; tentatively, D is TRBD1 (5 bases). Trimming took off 6 bases at V and 0 bases at J, with 18 bases between the two ends. CDR3 length: 17 amino acids. Germline loops: CDR1 MNHEY, CDR2 SVGEGT. In DNA, the CDR3 is TGTGCCAGCAGCTCAATCCGCGGGGCACATAGCAATCAGCCCCAGCATTTT. It encodes CASSSIRGAHSNQPQHF.

This chain uses TRBV2 with TRBJ1-2; 12 bases fit TRBD1. The V and J ends lost 7 bases and 3 bases, in that order; junction bases with no gene match: 6. Germline CDR1 reads SNHLY; CDR2 reads FYNNEI. This CDR3 has 15 amino acids. The CDR3 sequence: CASKWDRGRDYGYTF. The DNA of the CDR3 is TGTGCCAGCAAGTGGGACAGGGGGCGCGACTATGGCTACACCTTC.

The chain employs TRBV5-1 and TRBJ2-3; D gene ambiguous. Germline lookup yields CDR1 SGHRS and CDR2 YFSETQ. Trimming left V 0 bases short and J 6 bases short, with 11 bases between. This CDR3 comprises 14 residues. CDR3 sequence (DNA): TGCGCCAGCAGCTTGGATTCAAGCATTGATACGCAGTATTTT. Amino acid sequence: CASSLDSSIDTQYF. Together with reference TRBV5-1 and TRBJ2-3, the CDR3 gives the full variable domain: KAGVTQTPRYLIKTRGQQVTLSCSPISGHRSVSWYQQTPGQGLQFLFEYFSETQRNKGNFPGRFSGRQFSNSRSEMNVSTLELGDSALYLCASSLDSSIDTQYFGPGTRLTVL.

This clone was recorded once. The chain recombines TRBV19 with TRBJ1-2, with D perhaps matching TRBD1 (5 bases). CDR3 size: 14 residues. Germline V gene data show CDR1 as LNHDA and CDR2 as SQIVND (reference sequence). V lost 7 bases, J lost 3 bases, and 15 bases lay in between. The CDR3 spells CASKSQDTDYGYTF. The CDR3 coding sequence is TGTGCCAGTAAATCGCAGGACACCGACTATGGCTACACCTTC.

This rearrangement joins TRBV12-3 or TRBV12-4 to TRBJ2-5; TRBD1 might be the D (5 bases). V lost 3 bases and J lost 7, with 12 bases in between. The CDR3 is 13 amino acids. CDR3 in amino acids: CASSLGLFGTQYF. The CDR3 bases are TGTGCCAGCAGTTTGGGGCTTTTTGGGACCCAGTACTTC.

This chain uses TRBV30 with TRBJ1-4; 7 bases align to TRBD1. The length of the CDR3 is 14 residues. V shed 0 bases and J 4 bases; nucleotides not matched to a gene: 2. Germline values: CDR1 GTSNPN, CDR2 SVGIG (reference sequence). The CDR3 here is CAWSVPGGNEKLFF. CDR3 nucleotide sequence: TGTGCCTGGAGTGTGCCAGGGGGTAATGAAAAACTGTTTTTT.

Written as DNA, the CDR3 is TGTGCCAGCTCACCACGGGAGGGTAGGGAGCCCCAGCATTTT. It specifies CASSPREGREPQHF. J is TRBJ1-5 and V is TRBV18; D remains unclear. Germline assignment: CDR1 KGHSH and CDR2 LQKENI. V lost 1 base to trimming and J lost 8 bases, with 12 bases between them. The CDR3 runs 14 residues.

V gene TRBV2 combines with J gene TRBJ2-3, with 7 bases identical to TRBD2. CDR1 and CDR2 (germline): SNHLY, FYNNEI. V dropped 3 bases and J dropped 6; count of bases not matched to a gene: 6. This CDR3 contains 14 residues. CDR3 nucleotide sequence: TGTGCCAGCAGTGACGGGGCGGGAGTGGATACGCAGTATTTT. Translation gives CASSDGAGVDTQYF.

V is TRBV11-2 and J is TRBJ2-2; TRBD2 aligns across 8 bases. The CDR3 runs 16 residues. Germline CDR1 and CDR2: SGHAT and FQNNGV. The J segment lost 4 bases and the V segment lost 4 bases, leaving 8 bases of the junction unmatched. The CDR3 region has the DNA TGTGCCAGCAGCTCCCGACAAAGCGGGGGCACCGGGGAGCTGTTTTTT. Translated, it gives CASSSRQSGGTGELFF.

The chain combines TRBV5-1 with TRBJ2-1; 11 bases are shared with TRBD2. The CDR3 totals 16 residues. The J segment lost 4 bases and the V segment lost 2 bases, leaving 5 bases of the junction unmatched. CDR1 is SGHRS and CDR2 is YFSETQ in the germline V gene. The CDR3 DNA sequence: TGCGCCAGCAGCTTTGAGGGGACTAGCGGTTACAATGAGCAGTTCTTC. It yields the protein CASSFEGTSGYNEQFF.

The rearrangement links TRBV6-5 to TRBJ1-1; tentative D call: TRBD1 (5 bases). V was cut by 2 bases and J by 2 bases, with 15 bases left in between. The CDR3 runs to 16 residues. CDR1 is MNHEY and CDR2 is SVGAGI in the germline V gene. The CDR3 nucleotides are TGTGCCAGCAGTTACGATCTTCAGGGAGGAAACACTGAAGCTTTCTTT. This translates into CASSYDLQGGNTEAFF.

The J gene is TRBJ2-7, the V gene TRBV7-9, with D unresolved. V was shortened by 3 bases and J by 0 bases, with 9 bases between the two germline ends. The CDR3 loop spans 14 amino acids. Per the germline V gene, CDR1 is SEHNR and CDR2 is FQNEAQ (reference sequence). The CDR3 spells CASSFSTNSYEQYF. The CDR3 DNA reads TGTGCCAGCAGCTTCTCGACAAACTCCTACGAGCAGTACTTC.

The chain carries TRBV28 and TRBJ1-2; 7 bases fit TRBD1. Germline V gene sequence: CDR1 MDHEN, CDR2 SYDVKM. After removal of 5 bases from V and 5 bases from J, the junction contained 11 bases not matched to a gene. This CDR3 spans 15 amino acids. In DNA, the CDR3 is TGTGCCAGCAGTCCTATACAGGGGATAGTTTATGGCTACACCTTC. Residues: CASSPIQGIVYGYTF.

Of note for this clone: Other DNA sequences in this sample translate to the same CDR3. V usage is TRBV5-1 and J usage is TRBJ2-2; D remains ambiguous. There are 13 residues in the CDR3. V lost 1 base and J 3 bases, leaving 4 bases between the germline ends. Germline V gene data show CDR1 as SGHRS and CDR2 as YFSETQ. The CDR3 sequence is CASSLSYTGELFF. The CDR3 DNA follows: TGCGCCAGCAGCTTGAGCTACACCGGGGAGCTGTTTTTT.

The chain couples TRBV28 to TRBJ1-1; 12 bases fit TRBD1. The V segment lost 5 bases and the J segment 4 bases; nucleotides outside the gene matches: 14. Per germline, CDR1 MDHEN and CDR2 SYDVKM. This CDR3 region has 18 residues. The CDR3 protein is CASSPGGAGQGAVTEAFF. CDR3 sequence (DNA): TGTGCCAGCAGTCCCGGAGGAGCGGGACAGGGGGCGGTCACTGAAGCTTTCTTT.

This chain links TRBV28 with TRBJ2-7; D perhaps matches TRBD2 (5 bases). CDR1 MDHEN and CDR2 SYDVKM come from the germline V gene. Trimming took 3 bases from V and 2 from J, leaving 11 bases between them. The CDR3 totals 14 residues. The DNA of the CDR3 is TGTGCCAGCAGTTTCCCCTTGCGGGCCTACGAGCAGTACTTC. Translating it yields CASSFPLRAYEQYF.

The J gene is TRBJ2-3, the V gene TRBV6-5; 9 bases line up with TRBD2. CDR1 and CDR2 from the germline V gene are MNHEY and SVGAGI. J gave up 5 bases and V 4 bases, and 7 bases lay outside the gene matches. This CDR3 comprises 15 residues. CDR3 in amino acids: CASSSAGGPVDTQYF. CDR3 coding DNA: TGTGCCAGCAGTTCGGCGGGAGGGCCAGTAGATACGCAGTATTTT.

Comments on this clone: The same CDR3 arises from other DNA sequences in this sample as well. The chain employs TRBV18 and TRBJ1-6, with 8 bases matching TRBD1. Germline values: CDR1 KGHSH, CDR2 LQKENI. Losses at the gene ends were 2 bases for V and 10 bases for J; bases not matched to a gene: 4. The CDR3 totals 14 residues. As DNA, the CDR3 is TGTGCCAGCTCACCAGAGACAGGGGTATCACCCCTCCACTTT. Translated, it gives CASSPETGVSPLHF.

The chain has TRBV7-9 and TRBJ1-6; 9 positions match TRBD1. This CDR3 has 15 residues. J lost 10 bases, V lost 7 bases, and 11 bases had no gene match. In germline, CDR1 is SEHNR, CDR2 FQNEAQ (reference sequence). As DNA, the CDR3 is TGTGCCAGCACTCGAACGGGACAGGGAGAATCACCCCTCCACTTT. It encodes CASTRTGQGESPLHF.

The rearrangement links TRBV19 to TRBJ1-4; a possible D gene is TRBD1 (6 bases). The CDR3 is made up of 14 amino acids. V lost 4 bases, J lost 7 bases, and 13 bases lay in between. The germline gives CDR1 LNHDA, CDR2 SQIVND (reference sequence). CDR3 in amino acids: CASSKTGSGEKLFF. DNA for the CDR3: TGTGCCAGTAGTAAGACAGGCTCTGGTGAAAAACTGTTTTTT.

V gene TRBV3-1 (or the pseudogene TRBV3-2) combines with J gene TRBJ1-1; the D gene is possibly TRBD1 (6 bases). Germline V CDR1 and CDR2: LGHDT, YNNKEL (reference sequence). This CDR3 has 16 amino acids. Trimming took 0 bases from V and 5 from J, leaving 16 bases between them. The CDR3 sequence: CASSQDPTGWGTEAFF. CDR3 sequence (DNA): TGTGCCAGCAGCCAAGATCCCACAGGGTGGGGGACTGAAGCTTTCTTT.

This chain links TRBV30 with TRBJ2-3, with 9 positions matching TRBD1. V shed 5 bases, J shed 2 bases, and the junction held 2 bases outside the gene matches. The CDR3 sequence is 13 residues long. Germline V lookup: CDR1 GTSNPN, CDR2 SVGIG (reference sequence). CDR3 bases: TGTGCCTGGGGGACAGGGACCACAGATACGCAGTATTTT. Residues: CAWGTGTTDTQYF. Full variable domain (remainder filled in from reference TRBV30 and TRBJ2-3): SQTIHQWPATLVQPVGSPLSLECTVEGTSNPNLYWYRQAAGRGLQLLFYSVGIGQISSEVPQNLSASRPQDRQFILSSKKLLLSDSGFYLCAWGTGTTDTQYFGPGTRLTVL.

The rearrangement uses TRBV15 and TRBJ1-1; no reliable D call. The ends were cut back, 2 bases at V and 0 bases at J, with 7 bases in the middle. Germline values: CDR1 LNHNV, CDR2 YYDKDF (reference sequence). The CDR3 is made up of 14 amino acids. In DNA form, the CDR3 reads TGTGCCACCAGCAGACCGAGAGTGAACACTGAAGCTTTCTTT. Translated: CATSRPRVNTEAFF.

This rearrangement joins TRBV3-1 (or the pseudogene TRBV3-2) to TRBJ1-2; TRBD1 matches 9 bases. The trim removed 1 base at V and 7 bases at J, leaving 7 bases unmatched. The CDR3 has 15 amino acids. In germline, CDR1 is LGHDT, CDR2 YNNKEL (reference sequence). CDR3 protein: CASSQGGGTGPGYTF. The CDR3 nucleotides read TGTGCCAGCAGCCAAGGAGGAGGGACAGGGCCTGGCTACACCTTC.

This clone turned up a few times. The chain is built from TRBV9 and TRBJ2-1, with 7 bases matching TRBD1. V lost 3 bases, J lost 1 base, and 7 bases stayed unmatched. Per germline, CDR1 SGDLS and CDR2 YYNGEE. The length of the CDR3 is 16 residues. The CDR3 protein is CASSGQGGDSYNEQFF. The CDR3 nucleotides are TGTGCCAGCAGCGGACAGGGTGGTGATTCCTACAATGAGCAGTTCTTC. Based on the CDR3 plus reference TRBV9 and TRBJ2-1, the full variable domain is DSGVTQTPKHLITATGQRVTLRCSPRSGDLSVYWYQQSLDQGLQFLIQYYNGEERAKGNILERFSAQQFPDLHSELNLSSLELGDSALYFCASSGQGGDSYNEQFFGPGTRLTVL.

The V gene is TRBV6-1, the J gene TRBJ2-3; 7 positions match TRBD2. Germline lookup yields CDR1 MNHNS and CDR2 SASEGT. Germline trimming cut 1 base from V and 8 bases from J; bases unmatched to any gene: 12. The length of the CDR3 is 16 residues. CDR3 residues: CASSEVNTFSGGTQYF. The CDR3, as DNA: TGTGCCAGCAGTGAAGTGAACACGTTTTCGGGAGGTACGCAGTATTTT.

A word on this clone: Other DNA sequences in this sample translate to the same CDR3. The rearrangement uses TRBV28 and TRBJ2-7; D is possibly TRBD2 (5 bases). Germline-derived CDR1 and CDR2 are MDHEN and SYDVKM. The V gene lost 2 bases and the J gene lost 7 bases, with 12 bases spanning the gap. The CDR3 has 13 residues. CDR3: CASSLGRGREQYF. In DNA, the CDR3 is TGTGCCAGCAGTTTAGGACGAGGGCGAGAGCAGTACTTC.